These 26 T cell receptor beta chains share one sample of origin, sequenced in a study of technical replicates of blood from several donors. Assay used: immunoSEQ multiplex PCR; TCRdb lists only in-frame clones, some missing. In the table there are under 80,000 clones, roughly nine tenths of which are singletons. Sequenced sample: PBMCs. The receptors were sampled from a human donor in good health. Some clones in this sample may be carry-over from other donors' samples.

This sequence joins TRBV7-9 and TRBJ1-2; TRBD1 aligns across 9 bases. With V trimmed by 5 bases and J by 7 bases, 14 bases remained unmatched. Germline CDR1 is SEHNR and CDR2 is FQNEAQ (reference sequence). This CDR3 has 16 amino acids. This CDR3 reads CASSPDVGQGFGGYTF. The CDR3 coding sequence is TGTGCCAGCAGCCCTGACGTGGGACAGGGCTTTGGTGGCTACACCTTC.

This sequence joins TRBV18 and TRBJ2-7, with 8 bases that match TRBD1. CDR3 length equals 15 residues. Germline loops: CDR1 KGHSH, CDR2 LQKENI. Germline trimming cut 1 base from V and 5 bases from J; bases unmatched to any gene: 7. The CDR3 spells CASSPLRTGTNEQYF. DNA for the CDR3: TGTGCCAGCTCACCACTACGGACAGGGACCAACGAGCAGTACTTC.

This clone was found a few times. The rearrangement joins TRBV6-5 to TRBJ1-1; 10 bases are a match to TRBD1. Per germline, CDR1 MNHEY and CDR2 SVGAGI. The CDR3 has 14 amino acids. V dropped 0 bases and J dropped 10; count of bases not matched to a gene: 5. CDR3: CASSYSPGQGSAFF. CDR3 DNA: TGTGCCAGCAGTTACTCACCGGGACAGGGGTCAGCTTTCTTT.

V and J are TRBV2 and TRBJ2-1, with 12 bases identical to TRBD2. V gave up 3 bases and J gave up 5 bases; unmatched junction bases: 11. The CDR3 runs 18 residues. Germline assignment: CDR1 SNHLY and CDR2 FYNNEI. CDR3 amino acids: CASSDPRRLAGAHNEQFF. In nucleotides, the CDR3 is TGTGCCAGCAGTGATCCGAGGAGACTAGCGGGAGCCCACAATGAGCAGTTCTTC.

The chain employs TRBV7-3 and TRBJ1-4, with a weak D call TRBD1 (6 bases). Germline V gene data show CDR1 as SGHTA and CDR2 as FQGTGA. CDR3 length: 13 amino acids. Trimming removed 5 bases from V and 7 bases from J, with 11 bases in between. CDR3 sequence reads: CASSPGAGEKLFF. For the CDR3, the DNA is TGTGCCAGCAGCCCAGGGGCGGGTGAAAAACTGTTTTTT.

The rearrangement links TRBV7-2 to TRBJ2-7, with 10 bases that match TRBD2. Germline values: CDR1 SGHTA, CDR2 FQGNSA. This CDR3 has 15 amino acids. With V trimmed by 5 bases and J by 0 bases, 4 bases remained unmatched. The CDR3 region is CASSLRTSGSYEQYF. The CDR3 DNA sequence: TGTGCCAGCAGCCTTAGGACTAGCGGCTCCTACGAGCAGTACTTC.

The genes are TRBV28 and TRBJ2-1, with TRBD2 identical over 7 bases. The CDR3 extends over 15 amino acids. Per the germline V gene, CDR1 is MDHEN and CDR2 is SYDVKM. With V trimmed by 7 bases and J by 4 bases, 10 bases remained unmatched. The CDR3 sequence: CASTSRWEGYNEQFF. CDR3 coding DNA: TGTGCCAGCACCTCACGGTGGGAGGGGTACAATGAGCAGTTCTTC.

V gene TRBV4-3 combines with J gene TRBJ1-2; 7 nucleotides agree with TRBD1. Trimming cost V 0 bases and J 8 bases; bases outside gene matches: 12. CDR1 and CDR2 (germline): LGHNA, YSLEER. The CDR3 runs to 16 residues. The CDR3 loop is CASSQDGRGLVRGYTF. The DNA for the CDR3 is TGCGCCAGCAGCCAAGACGGGAGGGGGCTGGTCCGCGGCTACACCTTC.

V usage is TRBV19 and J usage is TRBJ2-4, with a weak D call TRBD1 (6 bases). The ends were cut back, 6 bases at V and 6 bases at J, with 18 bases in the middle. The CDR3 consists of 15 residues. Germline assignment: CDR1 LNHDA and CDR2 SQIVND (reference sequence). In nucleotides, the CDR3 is TGTGCCAGTAGCAAAAGACAGGTTGGTGGAAACATTCAGTACTTC. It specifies CASSKRQVGGNIQYF.

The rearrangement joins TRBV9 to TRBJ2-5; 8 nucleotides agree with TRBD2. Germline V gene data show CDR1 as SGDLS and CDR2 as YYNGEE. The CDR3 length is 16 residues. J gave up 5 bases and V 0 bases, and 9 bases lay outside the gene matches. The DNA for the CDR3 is TGTGCCAGCAGCGTAGAGGACGGGAGGGCCTCGGAGACCCAGTACTTC. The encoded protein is CASSVEDGRASETQYF. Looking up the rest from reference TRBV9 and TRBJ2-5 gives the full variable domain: DSGVTQTPKHLITATGQRVTLRCSPRSGDLSVYWYQQSLDQGLQFLIQYYNGEERAKGNILERFSAQQFPDLHSELNLSSLELGDSALYFCASSVEDGRASETQYFGPGTRLLVL.

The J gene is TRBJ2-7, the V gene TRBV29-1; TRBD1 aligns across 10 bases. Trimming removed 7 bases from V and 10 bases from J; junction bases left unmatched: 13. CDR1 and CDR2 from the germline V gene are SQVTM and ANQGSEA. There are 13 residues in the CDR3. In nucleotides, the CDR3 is TGCAGCGCGTCTGGGACAGGGGCCTCCATCCAGTACTTC. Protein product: CSASGTGASIQYF.

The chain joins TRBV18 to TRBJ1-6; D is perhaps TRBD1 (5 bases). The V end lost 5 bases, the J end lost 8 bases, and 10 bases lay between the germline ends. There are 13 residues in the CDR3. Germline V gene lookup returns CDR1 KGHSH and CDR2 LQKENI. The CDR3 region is CASSTGKDSPLHF. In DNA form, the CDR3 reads TGTGCCAGCTCAACAGGCAAGGATTCACCCCTCCACTTT.

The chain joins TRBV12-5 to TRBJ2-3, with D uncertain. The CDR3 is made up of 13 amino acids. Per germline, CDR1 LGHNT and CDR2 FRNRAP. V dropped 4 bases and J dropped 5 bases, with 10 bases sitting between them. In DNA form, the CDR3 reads TGTGCTAGTGGTTATGGGTCGGGAGATACGCAGTATTTT. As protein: CASGYGSGDTQYF.

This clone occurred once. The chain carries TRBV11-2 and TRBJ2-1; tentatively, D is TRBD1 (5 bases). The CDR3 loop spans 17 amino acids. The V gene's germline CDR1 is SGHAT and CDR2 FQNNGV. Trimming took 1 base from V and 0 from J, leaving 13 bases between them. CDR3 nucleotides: TGTGCCAGCAGCTTAGTAAGGGGCCGGATCTCCTACAATGAGCAGTTCTTC. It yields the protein CASSLVRGRISYNEQFF.

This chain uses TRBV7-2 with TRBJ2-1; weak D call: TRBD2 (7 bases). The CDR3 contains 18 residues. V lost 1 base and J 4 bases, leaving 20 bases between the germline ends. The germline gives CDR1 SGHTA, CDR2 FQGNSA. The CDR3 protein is CASSLGGGAASGYNEQFF. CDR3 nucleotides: TGTGCCAGCAGCTTAGGAGGGGGAGCGGCTAGCGGATACAATGAGCAGTTCTTC. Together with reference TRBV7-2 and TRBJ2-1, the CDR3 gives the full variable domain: GAGVSQSPSNKVTEKGKDVELRCDPISGHTALYWYRQSLGQGLEFLIYFQGNSAPDKSGLPSDRFSAERTGGSVSTLTIQRTQQEDSAVYLCASSLGGGAASGYNEQFFGPGTRLTVL.

The CDR3 reads CASSPRDMAGAITDTQYF. DNA for the CDR3: TGTGCCAGCTCACCTCGTGATATGGCGGGAGCGATAACAGATACGCAGTATTTT. The chain is built from TRBV18 and TRBJ2-3; 7 bases fit TRBD2. Losses at the gene ends were 3 bases for V and 3 bases for J; bases not matched to a gene: 15. CDR1 and CDR2 from the germline V gene are KGHSH and LQKENI. The CDR3 is 18 amino acids.

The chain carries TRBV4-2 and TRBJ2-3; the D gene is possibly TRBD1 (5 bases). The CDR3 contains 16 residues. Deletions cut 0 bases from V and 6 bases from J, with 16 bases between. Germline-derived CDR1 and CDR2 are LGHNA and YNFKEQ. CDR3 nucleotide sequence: TGTGCCAGCAGCCAAGACTACGCGTCAAAGGGGGATACGCAGTATTTT. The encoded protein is CASSQDYASKGDTQYF.

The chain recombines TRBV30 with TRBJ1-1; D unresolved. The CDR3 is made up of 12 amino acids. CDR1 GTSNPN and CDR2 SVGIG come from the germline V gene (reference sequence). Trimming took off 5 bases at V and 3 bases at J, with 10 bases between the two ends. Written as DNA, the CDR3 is TGTGCCTGGGGCTACGGGGACACTGAAGCTTTCTTT. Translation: CAWGYGDTEAFF.

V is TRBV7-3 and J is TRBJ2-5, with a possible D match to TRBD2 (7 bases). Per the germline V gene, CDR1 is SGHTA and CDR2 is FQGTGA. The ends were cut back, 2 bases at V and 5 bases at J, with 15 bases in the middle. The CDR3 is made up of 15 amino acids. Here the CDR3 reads CASSLSGGPVETQYF. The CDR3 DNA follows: TGTGCCAGCAGCTTATCCGGGGGGCCAGTTGAGACCCAGTACTTC.

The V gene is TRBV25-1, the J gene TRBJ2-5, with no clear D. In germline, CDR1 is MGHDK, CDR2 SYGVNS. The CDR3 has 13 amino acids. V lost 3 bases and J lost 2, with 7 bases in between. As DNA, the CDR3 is TGTGCCAGCAGTGATCCTAATCAAGAGACCCAGTACTTC. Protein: CASSDPNQETQYF.

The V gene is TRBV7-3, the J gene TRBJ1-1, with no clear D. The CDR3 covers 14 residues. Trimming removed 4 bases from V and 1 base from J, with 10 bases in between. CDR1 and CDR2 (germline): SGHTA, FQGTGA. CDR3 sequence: CASSSGSGNTEAFF. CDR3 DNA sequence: TGTGCCAGCAGCTCAGGATCAGGGAACACTGAAGCTTTCTTT.

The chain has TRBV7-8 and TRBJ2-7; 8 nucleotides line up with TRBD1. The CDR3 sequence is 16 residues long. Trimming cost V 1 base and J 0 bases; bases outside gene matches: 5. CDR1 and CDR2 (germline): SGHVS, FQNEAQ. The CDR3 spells CASSLVVGQVSYEQYF. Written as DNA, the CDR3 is TGTGCCAGCAGCTTAGTGGTGGGACAGGTCTCCTACGAGCAGTACTTC.

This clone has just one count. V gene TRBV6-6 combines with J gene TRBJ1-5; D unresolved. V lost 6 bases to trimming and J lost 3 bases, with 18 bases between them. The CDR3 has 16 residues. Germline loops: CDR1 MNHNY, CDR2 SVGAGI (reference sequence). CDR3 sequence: CASRKDAAANNQPQHF. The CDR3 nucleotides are TGTGCCAGCAGGAAAGACGCCGCGGCGAACAATCAGCCCCAGCATTTT.

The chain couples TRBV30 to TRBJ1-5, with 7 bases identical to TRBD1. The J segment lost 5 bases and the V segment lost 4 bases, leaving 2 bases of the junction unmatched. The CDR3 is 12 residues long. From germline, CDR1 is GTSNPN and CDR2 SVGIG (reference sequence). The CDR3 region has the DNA TGTGCCTGGAACCAGGGGGATCAGCCCCAGCATTTT. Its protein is CAWNQGDQPQHF.

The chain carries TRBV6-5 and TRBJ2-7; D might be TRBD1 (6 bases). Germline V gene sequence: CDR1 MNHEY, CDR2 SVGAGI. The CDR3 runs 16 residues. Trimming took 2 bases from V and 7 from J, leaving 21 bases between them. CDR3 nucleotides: TGTGCCAGCAGTTACGGGGCAGGGGCCCGACCTGGGGAGCAGTACTTC. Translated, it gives CASSYGAGARPGEQYF.

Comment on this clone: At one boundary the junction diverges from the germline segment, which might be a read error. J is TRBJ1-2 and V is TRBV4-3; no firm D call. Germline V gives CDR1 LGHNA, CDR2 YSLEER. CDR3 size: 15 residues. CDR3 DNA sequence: TGCGCCAGCAGCCAAAGACCGGGAGCTAACTCTGGCTACACCTTC. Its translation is CASSQRPGANSGYTF.